The 2 T cell receptor beta chains below come from one sample, sequenced in a study of Ad26.COV2.S vaccination and SARS-CoV-2 variants. The assay was immunoSEQ multiplex PCR, and TCRdb's table has in-frame clones only and misses some. Of more than 300,000 clones listed, around 89% are singletons. The treatment here: some 20 received Ad26.COV2.S at low or high dose, single or two shots; five or six received placebo; per-sample allocation not given. Collection of samples fell on day 63 after the first vaccine or placebo injection. Sequencing used peripheral blood, obtained in a trial of Ad26.COV2.S vaccine versus placebo. The origin of the receptors is a person between 18 and 59 years old who received the Ad26.COV2.S COVID-19 vaccine or a placebo.

This clone was detected only a few times. The gene calls are TRBV5-1 and TRBJ2-7; no clear D gene. V was trimmed by 0 bases and J by 6 bases, leaving 13 bases between them. The germline V gene encodes CDR1 SGHRS and CDR2 YFSETQ. The length of the CDR3 is 14 residues. CDR3 nucleotide sequence: TGCGCCAGCAGCTTGGTTGTGCAGCACGCCGAGCAGTACTTC. Its protein is CASSLVVQHAEQYF.

The rearrangement links TRBV3-1 (or the pseudogene TRBV3-2) to TRBJ2-2, with D perhaps TRBD1 or TRBD2 (5 bases each). This CDR3 has 16 amino acids. Germline CDR1 is LGHDT and CDR2 is YNNKEL (reference sequence). V lost 3 bases and J 7 bases, leaving 18 bases between the germline ends. The chain's CDR3 is CASSHLEAGTGGELFF. CDR3 nucleotides: TGTGCCAGCAGCCATCTCGAGGCAGGGACCGGCGGGGAGCTGTTTTTT.